This T cell receptor (beta chain) is drawn from a study of CD8+ T cells in alopecia areata. Study as a whole: Treated patients were scored for severity by percent of scalp affected.

The CDR3 extends over 14 amino acids. Germline V gene sequence: CDR1 SNHLY, CDR2 FYNNEI. Trimming left V 5 bases short and J 0 bases short, with 11 bases between. The treatment: oral pan-JAK inhibitor, 5-10 mg twice daily. Following extraction, RNA underwent reverse transcription to cDNA, which served as the sequencing template. Clones were sequenced by immunoSEQ multiplex PCR, and TCRdb holds only the in-frame ones, with some missing. The repertoire includes under 200,000 clones, 50% to 65% of them detected once, and 14% sits in the top ten. The specimen comprised CD4+ T cells sorted from blood, sampled at week 24, from a patient treated with tofacitinib. The V call is TRBV2, the J call TRBJ2-7; a weak D match, TRBD1 (5 bases). The TCR originated in a human donor with alopecia areata. CDR3 loop: CASSPSTVSYEQYF. As DNA, the CDR3 is TGTGCCAGCAGTCCCTCGACAGTCTCCTACGAGCAGTACTTC.